The rows below give T cell receptor beta chains drawn from one sample of a study of blood T cell repertoires in COVID-19. Clones were sequenced by immunoSEQ multiplex PCR, and TCRdb holds only the in-frame ones, with some missing. The sample holds 350,000 to 400,000 clones, over 75% seen once. Sequenced input: PBMCs or T cells enriched from blood (not recorded which). The receptor set was obtained from a man in his late teens or twenties who had recovered from COVID-19. CDR3s include the opening cysteine and the closing phenylalanine or tryptophan. Each record gives: CDR3 DNA, CDR3 protein, D gene, J gene, V gene, clone size. A D gene is named only where the DNA matches it firmly. Clone size is not always given. Where it is, it says once, few, many or a class for expanded clones.

TGTGCCAGTAGTACCTCACTAGCGGGAGTTGGCAATGAGCAGTTCTTC	CASSTSLAGVGNEQFF	TRBD2	TRBJ2-1	TRBV19	NA
TGTGCCAGCAGTGAATCGGGGGGAAACATTCAGTACTTC	CASSESGGNIQYF	TRBD2	TRBJ2-4	TRBV6-1	NA
TGTGCCAGTACCTCGTTCGGAGTTGATGAAAAACTGTTTTTT	CASTSFGVDEKLFF	NA	TRBJ1-4	TRBV19	NA
TGCGCCAGCAGCTTGGACAGTGAAGCTTTCTTT	CASSLDSEAFF	NA	TRBJ1-1	TRBV5-1	NA
TGTGCCAGCAGTTTCCGAGACTACACTGAAGCTTTCTTT	CASSFRDYTEAFF	NA	TRBJ1-1	TRBV27	NA
TGTGCCAGCAGCCCCGTCGGGGCGGGAGGTGACGAGCAGTTCTTC	CASSPVGAGGDEQFF	TRBD2	TRBJ2-1	TRBV9	NA
TGTGCCAGCATTGGGAGCGGGGGGCGAGATCGGTACTTC	CASIGSGGRDRYF	TRBD2	TRBJ2-5	TRBV6-5	NA
TGTGCCAGCAGCTCTTCCCTATATTTTAGCGGGAGATGTCATAATGAGCAGTTCTTC	CASSSSLYFSGRCHNEQFF	TRBD2	TRBJ2-1	TRBV11-3	few
TGTGCCAGCCTATACAGGGAGGAAGCTTTCTTT	CASLYREEAFF	NA	TRBJ1-1	TRBV28	NA
TGTGCCAGCAGCCCCCCGACTCCCTCCCGAGCCCACGAGCAGTACTTC	CASSPPTPSRAHEQYF	NA	TRBJ2-7	TRBV7-2	NA
TGTGCCACCAGTGATATCGGGGAGCCTGGCTCGGGGGAGCTGTTTTTT	CATSDIGEPGSGELFF	NA	TRBJ2-2	TRBV24-1	NA
TGTGCCAGCAGTTCCCCCTATCTGCTATACTTC	CASSSPYLLYF	NA	TRBJ2-7	TRBV28	NA
TGTGCCAGCCGCGCCCGGGACAGTAGCTACGAGCAGTACTTC	CASRARDSSYEQYF	TRBD1	TRBJ2-7	TRBV6-5	NA
TGTGCCAGCAGCCGCACAGGGGGGATCATCGATACGCAGTATTTT	CASSRTGGIIDTQYF	TRBD1	TRBJ2-3	TRBV11-2	NA
TGTGCCAGCAGTTCATACAGGGGGTCGTACGAGCAGTACTTC	CASSSYRGSYEQYF	TRBD1	TRBJ2-7	TRBV6-5	once
TGCGCCAGCAGCTTGACGGGGGGGCAGTACGAGCAGTACTTC	CASSLTGGQYEQYF	TRBD2	TRBJ2-7	TRBV5-1	NA
TGTGCTAGTGGTTTGGTACTGTACCGCCAGGGCACCGGGGAGCTGTTTTTT	CASGLVLYRQGTGELFF	NA	TRBJ2-2	TRBV12-5	NA
TGTGCCAGCAGTGAAAACGGACTTCTCGCTAATGAAAAACTGTTTTTT	CASSENGLLANEKLFF	NA	TRBJ1-4	TRBV2	once
TGTGCCTGGAGTTGGGGGCAGGGAGGCTACACCTTC	CAWSWGQGGYTF	NA	TRBJ1-2	TRBV30	NA
TGTGCCAGCAGCTGGCGACTAGCGGGAGAGGGCGAGCAGTACTTC	CASSWRLAGEGEQYF	TRBD2	TRBJ2-7	TRBV7-9	NA
TGTGCCAGCAGCCAAGGTGGTGGGACTCACTCATATGGCTACACCTTC	CASSQGGGTHSYGYTF	NA	TRBJ1-2	TRBV3-1/TRBV3-2	once
TGTGCCAGCAGCCGACCGGACAGGGGAGAGACCCAGTACTTC	CASSRPDRGETQYF	TRBD1	TRBJ2-5	TRBV5-6	NA
TGTGCCAGCAGCGAAACAGGGATAGCTAACTATGGCTACACCTTC	CASSETGIANYGYTF	NA	TRBJ1-2	TRBV27	NA
TGTGCCAGCTCACCACAACCCACCGGGATTCGAAGCTACACCTTC	CASSPQPTGIRSYTF	NA	TRBJ1-2	TRBV18	NA
TGTGCCAGCAGTTTTTCGGCTAGCGGCACAGATACGCAGTATTTT	CASSFSASGTDTQYF	NA	TRBJ2-3	TRBV27	NA
TGTGCCAGTATTTGGCGGGGGGCCCTTTACAATGAGCAGTTCTTC	CASIWRGALYNEQFF	TRBD2	TRBJ2-1	TRBV6-5	once
TGCGCCAGCAGCCAAGGCGGCAGGGGTGGCCTTAACTATGGCTACACCTTC	CASSQGGRGGLNYGYTF	NA	TRBJ1-2	TRBV4-1	NA
TGTGCCAGCTCGCACTGGACTAGCGGCACAGATACGCAGTATTTT	CASSHWTSGTDTQYF	TRBD2	TRBJ2-3	TRBV5-4	NA
TGCAGTGCTAGTGGTCGGGCTAGCACTGCAGATACGCAGTATTTT	CSASGRASTADTQYF	NA	TRBJ2-3	TRBV20-1	NA
TGTGCCAGCAGTCCCACGACAGGGACAAACGAGCAGTACTTC	CASSPTTGTNEQYF	TRBD1	TRBJ2-7	TRBV6-2/TRBV6-3	NA
TGTGCCAGCAGCCAAGATCAGGGGGGAGAAGCTTTCTTT	CASSQDQGGEAFF	TRBD1	TRBJ1-1	TRBV3-1/TRBV3-2	NA
TGTGCCAGCAGCTTAGGCGCGGGAGTGGAGGGAGAGACCCAGTACTTC	CASSLGAGVEGETQYF	TRBD2	TRBJ2-5	TRBV7-9	NA
TGTGCCAGTAGTATTCTAGCGGGAGCGAGCAATGAGCAGTTCTTC	CASSILAGASNEQFF	TRBD2	TRBJ2-1	TRBV19	once
TGCGCCAGCAGCTTAGCAGGGGGCTATGGCTACACCTTC	CASSLAGGYGYTF	TRBD1	TRBJ1-2	TRBV5-1	once
TGTGCCAGCAGCCACGGGGACTACGAGCAGTACTTC	CASSHGDYEQYF	NA	TRBJ2-7	TRBV11-3	NA
TGCGCCAGCAGCTTAGGGCCTAGTCTTGGGAGTGAGCAGTTCTTC	CASSLGPSLGSEQFF	NA	TRBJ2-1	TRBV5-1	NA
TGTGCCAGCTCACCCACAGACAGGGAGAGGGGCTACACCTTC	CASSPTDRERGYTF	TRBD1	TRBJ1-2	TRBV18	NA
TGTGCCAGCAGCAGCAAACGGAACCGGGGTCGAACAGCCTACGAGCAGTACTTC	CASSSKRNRGRTAYEQYF	NA	TRBJ2-7	TRBV21-1	NA
TGTGCCAGTTCAGCGGGAGGGGTATCCTACAATGAGCAGTTCTTC	CASSAGGVSYNEQFF	TRBD2	TRBJ2-1	TRBV27	NA
TGTGCCAGCAGCGCGCTCGGGGCCTACGAGCAGTACTTC	CASSALGAYEQYF	NA	TRBJ2-7	TRBV6-5	NA
TGTGCCAGCAGGAGGTTCTCTGGAAACACCATATATTTT	CASRRFSGNTIYF	NA	TRBJ1-3	TRBV7-9	NA
TGTGCCAGCAGCCGATCCAGGGGGGAGGAAAAACTGTTTTTT	CASSRSRGEEKLFF	TRBD1	TRBJ1-4	TRBV3-1/TRBV3-2	few
TGTGCCAGCAGTTTTGAGCGGTCTACTAATGAAAAACTGTTTTTT	CASSFERSTNEKLFF	NA	TRBJ1-4	TRBV27	NA
TGTGCCAGCAGCTCCTTGGGCGGGGGTGCAGAGACCCAGTACTTC	CASSSLGGGAETQYF	TRBD2	TRBJ2-5	TRBV27	NA
TGTGCCAGCAGTACCCCCTCACAGGGTCTAGATGAGCAGTTCTTC	CASSTPSQGLDEQFF	NA	TRBJ2-1	TRBV27	NA
TGTGCCAGCAGTCGGGGTCGGCTAGCCCCAGATACGCAGTATTTT	CASSRGRLAPDTQYF	NA	TRBJ2-3	TRBV7-8	NA
TGTGCCAGCAGCCCGGTATCGGAAAAACTGTTTTTT	CASSPVSEKLFF	NA	TRBJ1-4	TRBV3-1/TRBV3-2	NA
TGTGCCAGCAGTCTTGGGGCAGGCTATGGCTACACCTTC	CASSLGAGYGYTF	NA	TRBJ1-2	TRBV2	NA
TGTGCCAGCAGCTCTGCTATTAGCGGGAAGGAGGCAGATACGCAGTATTTT	CASSSAISGKEADTQYF	TRBD2	TRBJ2-3	TRBV7-6	NA
TGCGCCAGCAGTGAAGGACAGAAGGGTGAAAAACTGTTTTTT	CASSEGQKGEKLFF	NA	TRBJ1-4	TRBV10-1	NA